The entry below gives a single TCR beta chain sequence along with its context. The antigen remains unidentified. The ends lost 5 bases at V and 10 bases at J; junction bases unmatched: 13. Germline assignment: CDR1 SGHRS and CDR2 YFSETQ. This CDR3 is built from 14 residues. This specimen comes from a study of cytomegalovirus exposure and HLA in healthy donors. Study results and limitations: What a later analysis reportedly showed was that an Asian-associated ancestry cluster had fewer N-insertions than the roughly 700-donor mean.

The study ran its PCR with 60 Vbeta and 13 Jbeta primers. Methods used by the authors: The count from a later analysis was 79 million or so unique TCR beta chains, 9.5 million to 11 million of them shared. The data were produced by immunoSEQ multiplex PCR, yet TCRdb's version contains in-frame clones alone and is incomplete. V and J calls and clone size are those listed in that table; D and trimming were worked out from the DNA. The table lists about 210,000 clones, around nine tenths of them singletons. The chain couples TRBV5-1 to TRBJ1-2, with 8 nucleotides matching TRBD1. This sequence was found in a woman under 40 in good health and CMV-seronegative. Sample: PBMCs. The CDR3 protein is CASRDLAGGGVYTF. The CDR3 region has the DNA TGCGCCAGCAGGGATTTGGCAGGGGGCGGTGTCTACACCTTC.